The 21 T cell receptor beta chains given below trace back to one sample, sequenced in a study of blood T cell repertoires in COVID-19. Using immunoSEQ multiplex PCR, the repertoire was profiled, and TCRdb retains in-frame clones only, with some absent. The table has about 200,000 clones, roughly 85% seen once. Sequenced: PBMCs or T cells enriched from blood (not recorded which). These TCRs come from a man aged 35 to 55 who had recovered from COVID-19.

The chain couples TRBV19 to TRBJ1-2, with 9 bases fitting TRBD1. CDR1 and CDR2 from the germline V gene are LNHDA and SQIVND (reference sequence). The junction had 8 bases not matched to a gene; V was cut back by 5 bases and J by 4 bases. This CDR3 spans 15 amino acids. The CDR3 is CASSHRGQGVYGYTF. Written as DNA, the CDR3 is TGTGCCAGTAGTCATCGGGGACAGGGTGTCTATGGCTACACCTTC. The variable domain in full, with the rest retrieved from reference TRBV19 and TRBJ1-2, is DGGITQSPKYLFRKEGQNVTLSCEQNLNHDAMYWYRQDPGQGLRLIYYSQIVNDFQKGDIAEGYSVSREKKESFPLTVTSAQKNPTAFYLCASSHRGQGVYGYTFGSGTRLTVV.

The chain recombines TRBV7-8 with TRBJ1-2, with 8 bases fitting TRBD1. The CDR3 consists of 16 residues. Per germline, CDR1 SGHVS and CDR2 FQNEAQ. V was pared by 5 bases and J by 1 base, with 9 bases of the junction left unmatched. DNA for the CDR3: TGTGCCAGCAGCGCGACGACAGGGGCCCTTAACTATGGCTACACCTTC. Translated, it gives CASSATTGALNYGYTF.

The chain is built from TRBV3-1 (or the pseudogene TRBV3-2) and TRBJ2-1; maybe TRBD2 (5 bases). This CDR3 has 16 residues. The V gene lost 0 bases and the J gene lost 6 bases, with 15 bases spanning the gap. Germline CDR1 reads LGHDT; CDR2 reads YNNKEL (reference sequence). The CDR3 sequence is CASSQDNLVRGNEQFF. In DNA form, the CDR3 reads TGTGCCAGCAGCCAAGATAACCTAGTCCGGGGCAATGAGCAGTTCTTC.

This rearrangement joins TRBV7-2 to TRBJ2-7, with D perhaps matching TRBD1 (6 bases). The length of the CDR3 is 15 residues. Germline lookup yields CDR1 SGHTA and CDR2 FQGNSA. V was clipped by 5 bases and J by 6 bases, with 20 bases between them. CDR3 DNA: TGTGCCAGCAGCCTAACAGGGACGGAGGCGGCCGAGCAGTACTTC. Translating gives CASSLTGTEAAEQYF.

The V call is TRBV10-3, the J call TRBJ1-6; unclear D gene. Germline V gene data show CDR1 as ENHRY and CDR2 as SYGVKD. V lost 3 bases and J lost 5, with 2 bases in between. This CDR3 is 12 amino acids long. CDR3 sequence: CAISDNNSPLHF. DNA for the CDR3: TGTGCCATCAGTGACAATAATTCACCCCTCCACTTT.

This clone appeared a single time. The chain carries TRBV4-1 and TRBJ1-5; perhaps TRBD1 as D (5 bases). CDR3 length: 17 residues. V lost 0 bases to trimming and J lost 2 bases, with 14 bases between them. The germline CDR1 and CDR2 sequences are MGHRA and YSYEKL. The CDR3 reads CASSQEGGRVGNQPQHF. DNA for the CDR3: TGCGCCAGCAGCCAAGAGGGGGGGAGGGTCGGCAATCAGCCCCAGCATTTT.

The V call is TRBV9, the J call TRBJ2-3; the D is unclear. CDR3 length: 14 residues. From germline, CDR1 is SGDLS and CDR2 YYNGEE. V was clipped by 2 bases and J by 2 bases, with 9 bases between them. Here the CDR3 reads CASSVSGATDTQYF. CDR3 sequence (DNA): TGTGCCAGCAGCGTGAGTGGAGCCACAGATACGCAGTATTTT.

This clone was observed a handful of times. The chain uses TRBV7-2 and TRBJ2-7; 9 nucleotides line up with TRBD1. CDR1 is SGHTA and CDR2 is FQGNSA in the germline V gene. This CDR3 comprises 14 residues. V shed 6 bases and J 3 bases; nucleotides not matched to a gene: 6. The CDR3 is CASRPGQGYYEQYF. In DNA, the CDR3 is TGTGCCAGCAGACCGGGACAGGGATACTACGAGCAGTACTTC.

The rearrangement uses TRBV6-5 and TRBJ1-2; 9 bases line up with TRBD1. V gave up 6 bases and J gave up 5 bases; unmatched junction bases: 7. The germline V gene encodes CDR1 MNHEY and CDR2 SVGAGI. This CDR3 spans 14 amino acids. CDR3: CASSPGTGPYGYTF. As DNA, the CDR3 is TGTGCCAGCAGCCCCGGGACAGGGCCTTATGGCTACACCTTC.

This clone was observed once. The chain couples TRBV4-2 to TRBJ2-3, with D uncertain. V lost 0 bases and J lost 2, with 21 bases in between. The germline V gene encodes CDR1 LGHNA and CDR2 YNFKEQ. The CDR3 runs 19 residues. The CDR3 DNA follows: TGTGCCAGCAGCCAAGACCCGTCAATAGAAGCGCCCATCACAGATACGCAGTATTTT. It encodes CASSQDPSIEAPITDTQYF.

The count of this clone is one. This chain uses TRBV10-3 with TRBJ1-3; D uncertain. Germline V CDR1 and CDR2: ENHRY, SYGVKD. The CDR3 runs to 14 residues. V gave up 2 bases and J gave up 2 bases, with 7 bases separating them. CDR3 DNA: TGTGCCATCAGTGAGCTCGGTACTGGAAACACCATATATTTT. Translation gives CAISELGTGNTIYF.

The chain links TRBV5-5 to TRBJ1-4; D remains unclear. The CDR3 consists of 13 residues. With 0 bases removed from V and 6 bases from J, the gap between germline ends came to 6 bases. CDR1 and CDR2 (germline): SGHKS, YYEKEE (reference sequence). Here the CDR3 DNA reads TGTGCCAGCAGCTTGGACAGATATGAAAAACTGTTTTTT. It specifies CASSLDRYEKLFF.

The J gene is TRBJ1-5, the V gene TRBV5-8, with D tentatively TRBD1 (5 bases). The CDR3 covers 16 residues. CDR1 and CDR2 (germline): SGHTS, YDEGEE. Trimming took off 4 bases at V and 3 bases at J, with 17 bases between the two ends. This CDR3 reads CASSPWGDVDNQPQHF. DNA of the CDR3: TGTGCCAGCAGCCCTTGGGGGGATGTCGACAATCAGCCCCAGCATTTT.

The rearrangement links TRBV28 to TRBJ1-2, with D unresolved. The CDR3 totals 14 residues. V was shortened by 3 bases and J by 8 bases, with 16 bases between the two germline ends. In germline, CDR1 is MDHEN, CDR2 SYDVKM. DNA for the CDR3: TGTGCCAGCAGTTTTCCCCCCCCCGTAGTGGGCTACACCTTC. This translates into CASSFPPPVVGYTF.

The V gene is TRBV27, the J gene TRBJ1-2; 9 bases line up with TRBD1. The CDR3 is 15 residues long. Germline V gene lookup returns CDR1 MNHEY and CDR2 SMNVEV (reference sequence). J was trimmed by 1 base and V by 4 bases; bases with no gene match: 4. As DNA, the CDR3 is TGTGCCAGCAGTTACGGGACAGGGAGTAACTATGGCTACACCTTC. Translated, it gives CASSYGTGSNYGYTF.

This chain's CDR3 is CASSQARQGQDYGYTF. The CDR3 nucleotides read TGCGCCAGCAGCCAAGCGAGACAGGGTCAGGACTATGGCTACACCTTC. The J gene is TRBJ1-2, the V gene TRBV4-1; 7 bases match TRBD1. Germline CDR1 and CDR2: MGHRA and YSYEKL. CDR3 length: 16 amino acids. With V trimmed by 1 base and J by 3 bases, 8 bases remained unmatched.

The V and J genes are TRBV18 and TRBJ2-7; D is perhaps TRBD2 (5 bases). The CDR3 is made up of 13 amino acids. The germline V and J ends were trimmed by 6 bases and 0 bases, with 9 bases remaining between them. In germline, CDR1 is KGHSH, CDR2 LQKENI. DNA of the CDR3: TGTGCCAGCTCGCAAGGGAGCTCCTACGAGCAGTACTTC. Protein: CASSQGSSYEQYF.

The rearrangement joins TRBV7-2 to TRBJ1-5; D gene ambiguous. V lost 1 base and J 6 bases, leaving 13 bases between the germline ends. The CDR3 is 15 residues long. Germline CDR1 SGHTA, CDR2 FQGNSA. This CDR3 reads CASSLGHGGGQPQHF. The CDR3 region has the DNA TGTGCCAGCAGCTTAGGGCACGGTGGAGGTCAGCCCCAGCATTTT.

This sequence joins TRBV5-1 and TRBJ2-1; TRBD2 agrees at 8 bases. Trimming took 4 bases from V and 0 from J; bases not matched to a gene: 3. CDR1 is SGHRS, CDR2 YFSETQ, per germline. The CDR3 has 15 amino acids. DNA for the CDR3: TGCGCCAGCAGCAATAGCGGGACCTCCTACAATGAGCAGTTCTTC. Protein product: CASSNSGTSYNEQFF.

This chain's CDR3 is CASSQGATETQYF. The CDR3 DNA reads TGTGCCAGCAGCCAGGGGGCAACGGAGACCCAGTACTTC. The V and J genes are TRBV7-3 and TRBJ2-5; 8 bases are a match to TRBD1. From germline, CDR1 is SGHTA and CDR2 FQGTGA. The CDR3 totals 13 residues. V lost 5 bases and J lost 5; bases outside the gene matches: 4.

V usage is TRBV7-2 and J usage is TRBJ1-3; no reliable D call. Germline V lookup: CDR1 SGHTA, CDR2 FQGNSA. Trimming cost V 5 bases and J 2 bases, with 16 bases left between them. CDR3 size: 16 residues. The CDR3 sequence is CASSVPGRQAGNTIYF. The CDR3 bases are TGTGCCAGCAGCGTTCCCGGGAGGCAGGCTGGAAACACCATATATTTT.